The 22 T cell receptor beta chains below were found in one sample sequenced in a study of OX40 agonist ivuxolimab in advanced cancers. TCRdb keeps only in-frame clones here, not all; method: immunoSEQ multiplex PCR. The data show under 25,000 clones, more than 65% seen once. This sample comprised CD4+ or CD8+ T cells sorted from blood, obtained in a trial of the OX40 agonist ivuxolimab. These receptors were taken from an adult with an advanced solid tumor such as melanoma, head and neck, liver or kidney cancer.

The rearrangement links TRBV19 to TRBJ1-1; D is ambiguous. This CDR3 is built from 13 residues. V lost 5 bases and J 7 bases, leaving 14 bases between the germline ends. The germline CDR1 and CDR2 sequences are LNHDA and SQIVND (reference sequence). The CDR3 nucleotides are TGTGCCAGTAGTTTCGGTGCGGTGGGTGAAGCTTTCTTT. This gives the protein CASSFGAVGEAFF.

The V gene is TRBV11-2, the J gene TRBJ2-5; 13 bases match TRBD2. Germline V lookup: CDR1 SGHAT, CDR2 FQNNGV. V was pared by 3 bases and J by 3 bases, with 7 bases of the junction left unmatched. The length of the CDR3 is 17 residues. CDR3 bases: TGTGCCAGCAGCTTTCGACTAGCGGGGGGAATAGAAGAGACCCAGTACTTC. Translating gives CASSFRLAGGIEETQYF.

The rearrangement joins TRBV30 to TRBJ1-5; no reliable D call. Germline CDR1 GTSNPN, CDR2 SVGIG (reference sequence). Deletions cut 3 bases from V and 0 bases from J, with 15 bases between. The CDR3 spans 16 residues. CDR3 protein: CAWSTYEGNSNQPQHF. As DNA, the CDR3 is TGTGCCTGGAGCACCTACGAGGGAAATAGCAATCAGCCCCAGCATTTT.

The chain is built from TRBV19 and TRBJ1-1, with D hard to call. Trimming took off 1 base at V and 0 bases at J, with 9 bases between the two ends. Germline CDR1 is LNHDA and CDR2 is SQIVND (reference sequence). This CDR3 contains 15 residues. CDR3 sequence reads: CASSIVAFMNTEAFF. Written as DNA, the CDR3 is TGTGCCAGTAGTATAGTCGCCTTCATGAACACTGAAGCTTTCTTT.

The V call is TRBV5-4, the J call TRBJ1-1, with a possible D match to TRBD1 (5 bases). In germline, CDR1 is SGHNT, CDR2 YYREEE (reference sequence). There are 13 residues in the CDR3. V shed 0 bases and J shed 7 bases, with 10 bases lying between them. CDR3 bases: TGTGCCAGCAGCTTGGGGGGCGGGGTTGAAGCTTTCTTT. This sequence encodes CASSLGGGVEAFF.

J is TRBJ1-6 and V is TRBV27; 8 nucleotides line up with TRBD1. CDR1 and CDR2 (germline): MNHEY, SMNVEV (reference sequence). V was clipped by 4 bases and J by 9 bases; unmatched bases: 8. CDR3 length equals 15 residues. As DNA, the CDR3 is TGTGCCAGCAGTTCAGGACAGGGTTCAGGTTCACCCCTCCACTTT. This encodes CASSSGQGSGSPLHF.

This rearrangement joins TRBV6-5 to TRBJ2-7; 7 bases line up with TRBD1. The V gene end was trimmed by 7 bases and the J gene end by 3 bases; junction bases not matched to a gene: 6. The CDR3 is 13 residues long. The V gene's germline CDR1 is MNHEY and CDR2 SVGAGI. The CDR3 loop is CASKSNRGYEQYF. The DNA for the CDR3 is TGTGCCAGCAAAAGCAACAGGGGCTACGAGCAGTACTTC.

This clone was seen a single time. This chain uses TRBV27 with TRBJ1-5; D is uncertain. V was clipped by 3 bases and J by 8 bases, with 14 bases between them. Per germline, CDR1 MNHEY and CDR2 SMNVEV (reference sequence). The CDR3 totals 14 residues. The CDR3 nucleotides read TGTGCCAGCAGTTTCACTGGGGTTGGCAAGCCCCAGCATTTT. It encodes CASSFTGVGKPQHF.

The CDR3 is CASSPSWGKETQYF. The CDR3 nucleotides read TGTGCCAGCAGCCCCTCCTGGGGGAAAGAGACCCAGTACTTC. The chain couples TRBV14 to TRBJ2-5; TRBD1 or TRBD2 may be the D gene (5 bases each). Per the germline V gene, CDR1 is SGHDN and CDR2 is FVKESK. Deletions cut 4 bases from V and 3 bases from J, with 12 bases between. This CDR3 is 14 amino acids long.

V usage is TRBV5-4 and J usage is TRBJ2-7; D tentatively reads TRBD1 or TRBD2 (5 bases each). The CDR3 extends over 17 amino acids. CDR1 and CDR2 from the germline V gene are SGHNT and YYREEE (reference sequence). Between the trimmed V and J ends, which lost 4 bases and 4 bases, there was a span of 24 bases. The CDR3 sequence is CASSPLVSGRGIYEQYF. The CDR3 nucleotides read TGTGCCAGCAGCCCGTTGGTCTCAGGGAGAGGAATTTACGAGCAGTACTTC.

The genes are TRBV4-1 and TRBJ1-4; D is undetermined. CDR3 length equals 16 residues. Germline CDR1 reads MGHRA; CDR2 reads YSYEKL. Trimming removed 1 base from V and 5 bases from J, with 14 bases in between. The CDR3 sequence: CASSQAPGNGNEKLFF. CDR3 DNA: TGCGCCAGCAGCCAAGCCCCGGGGAATGGCAATGAAAAACTGTTTTTT.

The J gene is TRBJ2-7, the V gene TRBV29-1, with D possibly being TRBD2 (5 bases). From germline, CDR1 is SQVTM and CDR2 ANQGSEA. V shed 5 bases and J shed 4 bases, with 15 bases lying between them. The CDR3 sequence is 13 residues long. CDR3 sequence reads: CSVRTGLDYEQYF. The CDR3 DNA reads TGCAGCGTTCGGACTGGGTTGGATTACGAGCAGTACTTC.

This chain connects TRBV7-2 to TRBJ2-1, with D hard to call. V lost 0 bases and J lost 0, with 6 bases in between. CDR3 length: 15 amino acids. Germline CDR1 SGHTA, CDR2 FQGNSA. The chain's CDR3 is CASSLAGSSYNEQFF. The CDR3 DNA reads TGTGCCAGCAGCTTAGCCGGAAGCTCCTACAATGAGCAGTTCTTC.

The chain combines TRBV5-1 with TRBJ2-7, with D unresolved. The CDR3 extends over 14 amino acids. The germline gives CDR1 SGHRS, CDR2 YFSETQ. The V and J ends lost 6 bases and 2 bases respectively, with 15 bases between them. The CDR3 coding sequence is TGCGCCAGCACCGACTGGGGTTACACCTACGAGCAGTACTTC. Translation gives CASTDWGYTYEQYF.

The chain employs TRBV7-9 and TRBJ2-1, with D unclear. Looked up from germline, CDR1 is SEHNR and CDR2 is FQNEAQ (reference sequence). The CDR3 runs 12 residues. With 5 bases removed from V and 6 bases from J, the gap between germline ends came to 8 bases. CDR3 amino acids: CASSPPRNEQFF. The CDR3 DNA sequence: TGTGCCAGCAGCCCTCCCCGCAATGAGCAGTTCTTC.

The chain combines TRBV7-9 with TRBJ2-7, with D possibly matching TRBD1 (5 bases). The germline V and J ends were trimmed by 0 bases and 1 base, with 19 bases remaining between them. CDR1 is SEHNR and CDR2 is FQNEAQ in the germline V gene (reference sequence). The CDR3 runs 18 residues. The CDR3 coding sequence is TGTGCCAGCAGCTTAGCATATGCTGACAGCTTTAAATCCTACGAGCAGTACTTC. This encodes CASSLAYADSFKSYEQYF.

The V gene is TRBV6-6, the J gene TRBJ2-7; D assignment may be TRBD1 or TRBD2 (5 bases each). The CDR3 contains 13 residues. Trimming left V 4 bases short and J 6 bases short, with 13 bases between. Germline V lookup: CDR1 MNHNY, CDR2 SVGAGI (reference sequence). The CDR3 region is CASSSGTPSEQYF. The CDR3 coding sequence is TGTGCCAGCAGTTCCGGGACCCCCAGCGAGCAGTACTTC.

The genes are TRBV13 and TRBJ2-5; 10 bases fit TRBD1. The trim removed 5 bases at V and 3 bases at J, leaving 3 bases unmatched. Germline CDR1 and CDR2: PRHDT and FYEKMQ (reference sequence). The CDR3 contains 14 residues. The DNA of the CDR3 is TGTGCCAGCAGCCTTGGGACAGGGGAAGAGACCCAGTACTTC. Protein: CASSLGTGEETQYF.

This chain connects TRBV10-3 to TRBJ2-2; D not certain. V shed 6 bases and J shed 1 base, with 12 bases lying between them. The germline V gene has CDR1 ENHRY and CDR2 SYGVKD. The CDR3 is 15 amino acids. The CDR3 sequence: CAISNTKKNTGELFF. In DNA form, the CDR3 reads TGTGCCATCAGCAACACAAAAAAGAACACCGGGGAGCTGTTTTTT.

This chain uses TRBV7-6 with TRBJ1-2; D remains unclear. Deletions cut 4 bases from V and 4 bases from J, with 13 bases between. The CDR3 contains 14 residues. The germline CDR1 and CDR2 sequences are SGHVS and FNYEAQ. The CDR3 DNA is TGTGCCAGCAGCTCCTCGTCGTTCTTCTATGGCTACACCTTC. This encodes CASSSSSFFYGYTF.

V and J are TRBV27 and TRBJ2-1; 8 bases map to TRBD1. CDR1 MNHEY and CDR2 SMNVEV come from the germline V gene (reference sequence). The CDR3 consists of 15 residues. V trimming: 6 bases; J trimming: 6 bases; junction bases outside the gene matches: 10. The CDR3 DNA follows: TGTGCCAGCAGGATCTCTTGGACAGGGCTCAATGAGCAGTTCTTC. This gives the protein CASRISWTGLNEQFF.

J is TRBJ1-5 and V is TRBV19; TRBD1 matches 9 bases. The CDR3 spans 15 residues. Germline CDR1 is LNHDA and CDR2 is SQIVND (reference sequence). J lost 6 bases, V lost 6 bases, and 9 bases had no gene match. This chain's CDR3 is CASRGTGKNSQPQHF. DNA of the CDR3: TGTGCCAGTAGGGGGACAGGGAAGAATAGTCAGCCCCAGCATTTT.